This record covers a single TCR beta chain. Antigen: not known. TCRdb called the RT-PCR reads again in MiXCR, with one record for every CDR3 protein. The data contain about 570,000 distinct CDR3 sequences, 10% to 15% of them seen just once; the ten biggest clones take up roughly 10%. Per germline, CDR1 SGHRS and CDR2 YFSETQ. Trimming removed 4 bases at V and 3 bases at J, with 12 bases between. The CDR3 contains 14 residues. The record originates from a study of response to subunit inactivated influenza vaccine. General study results and limits: Authors suggested that a seasonal influenza vaccination recruits few new T cells each time.

Sample: PBMCs from blood, taken on the day of vaccination. This receptor was taken from a man between 50 and 59 years old who received an inactivated influenza vaccine. This chain links TRBV5-1 with TRBJ2-3; maybe TRBD2 (6 bases). The CDR3 spells CASSVTGRTDTQYF. The CDR3 coding sequence is TGCGCCAGCAGCGTGACGGGGAGGACAGATACGCAGTATTTT.